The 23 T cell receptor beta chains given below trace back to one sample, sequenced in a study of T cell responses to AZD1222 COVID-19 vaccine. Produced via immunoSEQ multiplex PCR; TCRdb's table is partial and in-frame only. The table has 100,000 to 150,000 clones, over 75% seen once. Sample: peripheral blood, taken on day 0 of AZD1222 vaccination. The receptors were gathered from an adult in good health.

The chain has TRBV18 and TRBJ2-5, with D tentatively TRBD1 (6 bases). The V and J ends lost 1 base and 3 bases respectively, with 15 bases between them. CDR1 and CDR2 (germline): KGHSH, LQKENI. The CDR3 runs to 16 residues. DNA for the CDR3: TGTGCCAGCTCACCACGGTCAACGGGACAAAAAGAGACCCAGTACTTC. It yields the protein CASSPRSTGQKETQYF. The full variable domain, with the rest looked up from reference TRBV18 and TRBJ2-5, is NAGVMQNPRHLVRRRGQEARLRCSPMKGHSHVYWYRQLPEEGLKFMVYLQKENIIDESGMPKERFSAEFPKEGPSILRIQQVVRGDSAAYFCASSPRSTGQKETQYFGPGTRLLVL.

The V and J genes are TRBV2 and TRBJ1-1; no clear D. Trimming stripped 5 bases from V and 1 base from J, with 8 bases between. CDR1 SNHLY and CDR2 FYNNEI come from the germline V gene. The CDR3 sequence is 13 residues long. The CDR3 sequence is CASSLLENTEAFF. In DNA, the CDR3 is TGTGCCAGCAGTCTACTAGAGAACACTGAAGCTTTCTTT.

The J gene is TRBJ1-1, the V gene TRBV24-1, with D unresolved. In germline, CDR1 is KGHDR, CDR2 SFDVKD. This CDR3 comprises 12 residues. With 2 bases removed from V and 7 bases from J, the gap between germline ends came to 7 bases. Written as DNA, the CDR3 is TGTGCCACCAGTGATTCGGGCGGTGAAGCTTTCTTT. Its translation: CATSDSGGEAFF.

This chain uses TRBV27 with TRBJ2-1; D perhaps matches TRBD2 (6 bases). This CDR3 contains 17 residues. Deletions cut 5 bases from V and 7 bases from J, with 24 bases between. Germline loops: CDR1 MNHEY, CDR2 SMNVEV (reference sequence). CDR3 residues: CASSHPGRAGLGNEQFF. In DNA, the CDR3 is TGTGCCAGCAGTCACCCGGGTCGGGCGGGGCTTGGTAATGAGCAGTTCTTC.

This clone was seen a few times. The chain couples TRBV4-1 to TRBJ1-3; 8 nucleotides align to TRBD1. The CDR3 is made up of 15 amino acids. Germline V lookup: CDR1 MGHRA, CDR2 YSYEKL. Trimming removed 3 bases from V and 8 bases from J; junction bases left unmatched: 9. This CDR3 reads CASSHADRVRDTIYF. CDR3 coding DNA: TGCGCCAGCAGCCACGCGGACAGGGTTAGGGACACCATATATTTT.

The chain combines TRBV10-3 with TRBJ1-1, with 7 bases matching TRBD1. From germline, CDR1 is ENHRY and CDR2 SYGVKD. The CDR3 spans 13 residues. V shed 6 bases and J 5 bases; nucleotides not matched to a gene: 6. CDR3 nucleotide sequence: TGTGCCATCAGCCAGGGGGGGGTAACTGAAGCTTTCTTT. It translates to CAISQGGVTEAFF.

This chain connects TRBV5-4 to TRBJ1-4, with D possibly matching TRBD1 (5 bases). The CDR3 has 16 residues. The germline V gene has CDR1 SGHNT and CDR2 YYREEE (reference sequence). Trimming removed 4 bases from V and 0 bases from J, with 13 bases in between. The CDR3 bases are TGTGCCAGCAGCCGACTCGACAGAGCAACTAATGAAAAACTGTTTTTT. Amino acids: CASSRLDRATNEKLFF.

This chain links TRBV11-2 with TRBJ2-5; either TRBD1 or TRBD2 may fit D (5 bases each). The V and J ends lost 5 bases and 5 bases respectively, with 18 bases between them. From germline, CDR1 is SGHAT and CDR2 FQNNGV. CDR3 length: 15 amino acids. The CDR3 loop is CASSQGEGSTETQYF. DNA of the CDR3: TGTGCCAGCAGCCAGGGCGAGGGGTCCACGGAGACCCAGTACTTC.

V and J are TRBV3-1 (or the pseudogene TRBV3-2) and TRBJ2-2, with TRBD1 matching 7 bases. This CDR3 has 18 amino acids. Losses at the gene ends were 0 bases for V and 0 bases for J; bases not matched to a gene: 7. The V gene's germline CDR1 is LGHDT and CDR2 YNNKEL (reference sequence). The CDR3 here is CASSQEDRPLPNTGELFF. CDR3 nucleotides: TGTGCCAGCAGCCAAGAGGACAGGCCCCTGCCGAACACCGGGGAGCTGTTTTTT.

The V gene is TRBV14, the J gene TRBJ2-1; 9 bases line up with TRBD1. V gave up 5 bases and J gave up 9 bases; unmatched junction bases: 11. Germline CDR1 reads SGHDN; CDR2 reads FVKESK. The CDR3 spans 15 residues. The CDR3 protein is CASSSQTGQGTEQFF. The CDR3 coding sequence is TGTGCCAGCAGCTCACAAACCGGACAGGGGACTGAGCAGTTCTTC.

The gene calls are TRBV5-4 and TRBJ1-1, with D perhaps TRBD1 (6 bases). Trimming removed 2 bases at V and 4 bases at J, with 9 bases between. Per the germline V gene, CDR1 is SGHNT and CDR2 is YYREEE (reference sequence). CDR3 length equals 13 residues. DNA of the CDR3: TGTGCCAGCAGCTTCCCAGGGGTCACTGAAGCTTTCTTT. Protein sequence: CASSFPGVTEAFF.

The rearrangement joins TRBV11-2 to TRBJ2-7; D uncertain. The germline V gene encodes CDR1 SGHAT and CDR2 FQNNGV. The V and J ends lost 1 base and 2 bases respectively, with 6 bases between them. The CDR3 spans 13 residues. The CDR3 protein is CASSLGNPYEQYF. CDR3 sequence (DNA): TGTGCCAGCAGCTTAGGCAATCCCTACGAGCAGTACTTC.

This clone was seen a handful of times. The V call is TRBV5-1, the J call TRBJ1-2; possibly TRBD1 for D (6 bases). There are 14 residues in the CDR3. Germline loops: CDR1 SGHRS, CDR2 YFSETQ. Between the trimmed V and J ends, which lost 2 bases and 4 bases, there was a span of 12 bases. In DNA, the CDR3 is TGCGCCAGCAGCTTAGGGACACTTAGCTATGGCTACACCTTC. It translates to CASSLGTLSYGYTF.

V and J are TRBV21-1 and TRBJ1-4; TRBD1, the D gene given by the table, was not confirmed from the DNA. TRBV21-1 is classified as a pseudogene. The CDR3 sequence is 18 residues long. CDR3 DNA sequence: TGTGCCAGCAGCAAAGAGTGTGACAGGGACCGTAATAGTGAAAAACTGTTTTTT. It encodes CASSKECDRDRNSEKLFF.

The CDR3: CASSQERVVGELFF. CDR3 nucleotide sequence: TGTGCCAGCAGCCAAGAAAGGGTAGTCGGGGAGCTGTTTTTT. The chain is built from TRBV3-1 (or the pseudogene TRBV3-2) and TRBJ2-2; D gene unclear. The V gene's germline CDR1 is LGHDT and CDR2 YNNKEL (reference sequence). Trimming took 0 bases from V and 7 from J, leaving 9 bases between them. The CDR3 is made up of 14 amino acids.

CDR3: CASSLAPGTEAFF. The DNA for the CDR3 is TGTGCCAGCAGCTTAGCCCCCGGTACTGAAGCTTTCTTT. The chain is built from TRBV11-3 and TRBJ1-1; no clear D gene. V was pared by 1 base and J by 5 bases, with 8 bases between. The germline gives CDR1 SGHNT, CDR2 YENEEA. The CDR3 is 13 residues long.

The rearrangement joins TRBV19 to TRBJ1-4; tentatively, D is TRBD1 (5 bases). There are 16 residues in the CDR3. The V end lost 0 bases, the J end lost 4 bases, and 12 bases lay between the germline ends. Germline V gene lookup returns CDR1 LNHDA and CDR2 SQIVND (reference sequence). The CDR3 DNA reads TGTGCCAGTAGTATAGATGGCCCAGGGTATAATGAAAAACTGTTTTTT. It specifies CASSIDGPGYNEKLFF.

The CDR3 reads CASSIWGNTEAFF. Written as DNA, the CDR3 is TGTGCCAGTAGTATATGGGGGAACACTGAAGCTTTCTTT. The rearrangement links TRBV19 to TRBJ1-1, with D unresolved. V lost 2 bases and J lost 1, with 5 bases in between. The CDR3 totals 13 residues. Germline loops: CDR1 LNHDA, CDR2 SQIVND (reference sequence).

For the CDR3, the DNA is TGTGCCAGCCGGGGGGCACTATCCACAGATACGCAGTATTTT. Its translation: CASRGALSTDTQYF. V usage is TRBV5-4 and J usage is TRBJ2-3, with D perhaps matching TRBD2 (7 bases). From germline, CDR1 is SGHNT and CDR2 YYREEE (reference sequence). Trimming left V 7 bases short and J 2 bases short, with 14 bases between. This CDR3 contains 14 residues. The whole variable domain, remainder taken from reference TRBV5-4 and TRBJ2-3, is ETGVTQSPTHLIKTRGQQVTLRCSSQSGHNTVSWYQQALGQGPQFIFQYYREEENGRGNFPPRFSGLQFPNYSSELNVNALELDDSALYLCASRGALSTDTQYFGPGTRLTVL.

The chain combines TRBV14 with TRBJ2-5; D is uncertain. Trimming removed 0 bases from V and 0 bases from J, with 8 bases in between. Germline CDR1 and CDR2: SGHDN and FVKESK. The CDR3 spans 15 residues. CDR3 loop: CASSQDLGYQETQYF. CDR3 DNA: TGTGCCAGCAGCCAAGATTTGGGGTACCAAGAGACCCAGTACTTC.

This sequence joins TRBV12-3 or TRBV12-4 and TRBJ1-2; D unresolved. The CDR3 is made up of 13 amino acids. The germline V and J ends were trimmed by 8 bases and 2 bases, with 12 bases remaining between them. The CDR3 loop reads CASVSSRNYGYTF. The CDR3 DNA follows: TGTGCCAGCGTCTCAAGCAGAAACTATGGCTACACCTTC.

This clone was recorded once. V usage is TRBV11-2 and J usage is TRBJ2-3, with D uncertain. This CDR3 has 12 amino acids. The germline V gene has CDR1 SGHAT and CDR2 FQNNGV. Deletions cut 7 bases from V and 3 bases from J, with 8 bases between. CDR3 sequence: CASTWGTDTQYF. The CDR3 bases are TGTGCCAGCACCTGGGGTACAGATACGCAGTATTTT.

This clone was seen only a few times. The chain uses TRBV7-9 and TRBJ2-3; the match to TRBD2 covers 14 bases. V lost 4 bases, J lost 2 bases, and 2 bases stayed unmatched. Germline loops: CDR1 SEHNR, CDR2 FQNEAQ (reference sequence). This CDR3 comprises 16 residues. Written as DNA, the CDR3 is TGTGCCAGCAGCTCGACTAGCGGGGGGGACACAGATACGCAGTATTTT. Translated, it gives CASSSTSGGDTDTQYF.